The clone carrying this T cell receptor beta chain showed up just a few times. Its target is not known. The data stem from a study of human T cells and chemical hapten exposure. About the study: Subjects had 2% DPC placed on roughly 2 cm by roughly 2 cm of upper inner arm skin for sensitization. Patients, mostly women, had alopecia areata, alopecia totalis or alopecia universalis. General observations from the study: With regard to DPC sensitization, TCRs above 1 in 1000 frequency did not change.

V was clipped by 1 base and J by 4 bases, with 10 bases between them. The CDR3 has 14 residues. CDR1 is DFQATT and CDR2 is SNEGSKA in the germline V gene (reference sequence). TCRdb redid the calling of the RACE reads with MiXCR, one entry per CDR3 protein. Among tens of thousands of distinct CDR3 sequences listed, approximately 14% were seen once. The time point here: pre-sensitization, week 0. The treatment was: therapeutic diphenylcyclopropenone sensitization with weekly scalp DPC. The TCR originated in a woman aged 45-65 years with alopecia areata. Some clones in this sample may be carry-over from other donors' samples. The V gene is TRBV20-1, the J gene TRBJ2-2; a possible D gene is TRBD2 (6 bases). The material sequenced was whole blood, taken in connection with sensitization to the hapten diphenylcyclopropenone (DPC). The CDR3 DNA reads TGCAGTGCTAGAGCTTCGGAGGGCACCGGGGAGCTGTTTTTT. Encoded protein: CSARASEGTGELFF.